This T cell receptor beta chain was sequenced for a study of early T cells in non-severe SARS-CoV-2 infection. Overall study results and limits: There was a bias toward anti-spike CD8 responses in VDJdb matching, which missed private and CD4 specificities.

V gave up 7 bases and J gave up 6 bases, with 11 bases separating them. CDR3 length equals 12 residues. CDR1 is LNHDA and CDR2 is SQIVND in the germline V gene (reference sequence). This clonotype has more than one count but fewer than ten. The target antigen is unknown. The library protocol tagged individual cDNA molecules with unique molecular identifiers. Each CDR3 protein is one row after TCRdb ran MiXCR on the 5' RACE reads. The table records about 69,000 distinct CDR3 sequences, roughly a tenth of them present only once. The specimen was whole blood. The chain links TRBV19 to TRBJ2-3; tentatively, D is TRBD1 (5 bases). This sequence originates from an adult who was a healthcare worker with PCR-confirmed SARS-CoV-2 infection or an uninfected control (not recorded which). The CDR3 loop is CASTSGWDTQYF. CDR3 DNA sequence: TGTGCCAGTACTTCAGGGTGGGATACGCAGTATTTT.